What follows are 20 T cell receptor beta chains derived from one specimen sequenced in a study of T cell repertoires in cytomegalovirus infection. TCRdb independently ran MiXCR on the reads; one entry per CDR3 protein. Here the sample spans some 300,000 distinct CDR3 sequences, 9.6% being singletons. The sample consisted of PBMCs. These receptors all stem from a human donor in good health (CMV status not recorded). Some clones in this sample may be carry-over from other donors' samples.

The chain is built from TRBV20-1 and TRBJ2-1; TRBD2 matches 9 bases. The junction had 7 bases not matched to a gene; V was cut back by 0 bases and J by 4 bases. The CDR3 extends over 16 amino acids. Germline CDR1 is DFQATT and CDR2 is SNEGSKA (reference sequence). CDR3 DNA sequence: TGCAGTGCTAGAGATTCGTTCGCGGGGGGGTACAATGAGCAGTTCTTC. As protein: CSARDSFAGGYNEQFF.

This clonotype was seen a few times. The V gene is TRBV7-3, the J gene TRBJ2-2; 9 nucleotides match TRBD2. The CDR3 length is 16 residues. CDR1 SGHTA and CDR2 FQGTGA come from the germline V gene. V shed 4 bases and J 1 base; nucleotides not matched to a gene: 4. DNA of the CDR3: TGTGCCAGCAGCTACGCGGGGGGGGTGAACACCGGGGAGCTGTTTTTT. This sequence encodes CASSYAGGVNTGELFF.

The table lists this clonotype with many counts. This chain uses TRBV10-3 with TRBJ1-4; tentatively, D is TRBD1 (5 bases). Germline CDR1 ENHRY, CDR2 SYGVKD. The CDR3 length is 16 residues. Trimming removed 6 bases at V and 1 base at J, with 15 bases between. The DNA for the CDR3 is TGTGCCATCAGCCCGAGAGGCGGGGGAACTAATGAAAAACTGTTTTTT. It codes for CAISPRGGGTNEKLFF.

At least ten counts were recorded for this clonotype. The chain combines TRBV5-1 with TRBJ2-3; a possible D gene is TRBD1 (6 bases). CDR3 length equals 16 residues. CDR1 and CDR2 (germline): SGHRS, YFSETQ. Trimming removed 4 bases at V and 0 bases at J, with 15 bases between. The CDR3 nucleotides read TGCGCCAGCAGCCCCCCGACAGGCCTCAGCACAGATACGCAGTATTTT. It codes for CASSPPTGLSTDTQYF.

This chain uses TRBV5-6 with TRBJ2-1; 9 positions agree with TRBD2. The germline V gene encodes CDR1 SGHDT and CDR2 YYEEEE. V shed 4 bases and J 8 bases; nucleotides not matched to a gene: 13. The CDR3 spans 16 residues. The chain's CDR3 is CASSRGLALTWDEQFF. The DNA of the CDR3 is TGTGCCAGCAGCAGGGGACTAGCTCTTACCTGGGATGAGCAGTTCTTC.

This clonotype was counted ten times or more. The chain has TRBV2 and TRBJ1-1; D is ambiguous. Looked up from germline, CDR1 is SNHLY and CDR2 is FYNNEI. The CDR3 is 13 amino acids. Trimming cost V 9 bases and J 3 bases, with 14 bases left between them. This CDR3 reads CASRRMAYTEAFF. CDR3 nucleotide sequence: TGTGCCAGTAGACGGATGGCGTACACTGAAGCTTTCTTT.

This clonotype was found many times. V and J are TRBV20-1 and TRBJ2-3; 8 bases align to TRBD1. CDR1 and CDR2 (germline): DFQATT, SNEGSKA (reference sequence). The J segment lost 4 bases and the V segment lost 6 bases, leaving 12 bases of the junction unmatched. The CDR3 covers 15 residues. The DNA of the CDR3 is TGCAGTGCCAGGACAGGGAAATCGTTCCCAGATACGCAGTATTTT. Its protein is CSARTGKSFPDTQYF.

This clonotype appeared many times. The V call is TRBV12-3 or TRBV12-4, the J call TRBJ1-5; D is undetermined. The CDR3 is 13 residues long. V was shortened by 3 bases and J by 8 bases, with 11 bases between the two germline ends. This chain's CDR3 is CASSFGSIEPQHF. In DNA, the CDR3 is TGTGCCAGCAGTTTCGGGTCGATTGAGCCCCAGCATTTT.

This clonotype came up many times. A junction boundary mismatches the germline segment, possibly from a read error. This sequence joins TRBV7-7 and TRBJ2-5; D possibly uses TRBD1 or TRBD2 (5 bases each). The CDR3 totals 14 residues. The germline V gene has CDR1 SSHAT and CDR2 FNYEAQ (reference sequence). CDR3 region: CASSPTGPGETQYF. The CDR3 DNA sequence: TGTGCTAGCAGCCCGACGGGGCCGGGAGAGACCCAGTACTTC.

In this sample, this clonotype turned up many times. V gene TRBV7-2 combines with J gene TRBJ2-7; either TRBD1 or TRBD2 may fit D (6 bases each). Germline V gene data show CDR1 as SGHTA and CDR2 as FQGNSA. The CDR3 contains 13 residues. V shed 3 bases and J shed 7 bases, with 13 bases lying between them. CDR3 coding DNA: TGTGCCAGCAGCTTGGGGGCAGGGAGGGAGCAGTACTTC. Its protein is CASSLGAGREQYF.

This clonotype was counted a few times. The V call is TRBV5-5, the J call TRBJ2-1; 10 bases are a match to TRBD2. The CDR3 has 14 residues. The germline V gene encodes CDR1 SGHKS and CDR2 YYEKEE (reference sequence). J was trimmed by 10 bases and V by 2 bases; bases with no gene match: 6. CDR3 residues: CASSFPSTSGEQFF. CDR3 DNA: TGTGCCAGCAGCTTTCCTTCGACTAGCGGGGAGCAGTTCTTC.

In this sample, this clonotype turned up many times. V gene TRBV7-8 combines with J gene TRBJ2-2; 10 bases match TRBD1. Trimming cost V 1 base and J 2 bases; bases outside gene matches: 4. The CDR3 totals 17 residues. The germline gives CDR1 SGHVS, CDR2 FQNEAQ. This chain's CDR3 is CASSLGRDRGNTGELFF. CDR3 in DNA: TGTGCCAGCAGCTTAGGCCGGGACAGGGGAAACACCGGGGAGCTGTTTTTT.

The chain combines TRBV5-5 with TRBJ2-6, with TRBD1 matching over 7 bases. The junction had 9 bases not matched to a gene; V was cut back by 3 bases and J by 0 bases. This CDR3 has 18 residues. The germline CDR1 and CDR2 sequences are SGHKS and YYEKEE (reference sequence). CDR3 in DNA: TGTGCCAGCAGCTCGGCGCCAGGGGGAATCTCTGGGGCCAACGTCCTGACTTTC. It is translated as CASSSAPGGISGANVLTF.

This clonotype showed up many times. V usage is TRBV4-3 and J usage is TRBJ2-1; D possibly corresponds to TRBD1 (5 bases). Trimming stripped 1 base from V and 0 bases from J, with 7 bases between. The CDR3 has 15 residues. Germline V gives CDR1 LGHNA, CDR2 YSLEER. CDR3 sequence: CASSQGQSSYNEQFF. For the CDR3, the DNA is TGCGCCAGCAGCCAAGGACAGAGCTCCTACAATGAGCAGTTCTTC.

This clonotype was seen many times. The V call is TRBV14, the J call TRBJ2-1; 11 bases align to TRBD1. The CDR3 consists of 18 residues. After removal of 1 base from V and 9 bases from J, the junction contained 14 bases not matched to a gene. Per germline, CDR1 SGHDN and CDR2 FVKESK. The CDR3 loop is CASSQVRTGGPARGEQFF. CDR3 DNA: TGTGCCAGCAGCCAAGTCCGGACAGGGGGCCCGGCTAGGGGTGAGCAGTTCTTC.

The sample holds many counts of this clonotype. The rearrangement uses TRBV7-9 and TRBJ2-7; no clear D. Germline CDR1 reads SEHNR; CDR2 reads FQNEAQ (reference sequence). The CDR3 loop spans 12 amino acids. Trimming shortened V by 4 bases and J by 2 bases, and 6 bases separated the two germline ends. The CDR3 DNA sequence: TGTGCCAGCAGCTACACACCCTACGAGCAGTACTTC. The encoded protein is CASSYTPYEQYF.

This clonotype has just a few counts. This sequence joins TRBV29-1 and TRBJ2-1; 9 nucleotides line up with TRBD1. The V and J ends lost 0 bases and 5 bases, in that order; junction bases with no gene match: 8. Germline values: CDR1 SQVTM, CDR2 ANQGSEA. The CDR3 is made up of 16 amino acids. CDR3 DNA: TGCAGCGTTGAAGATTGGGACAGGGTAGAGCACAATGAGCAGTTCTTC. Translation: CSVEDWDRVEHNEQFF.

This clonotype was seen at least ten times. The genes are TRBV28 and TRBJ1-1; D is undetermined. The CDR3 consists of 12 residues. The V gene's germline CDR1 is MDHEN and CDR2 SYDVKM. Trimming took 1 base from V and 9 from J, leaving 9 bases between them. The CDR3 DNA follows: TGTGCCAGCAGTTTATTGGAACAGAAAGCTTTCTTT. Residues: CASSLLEQKAFF.

This clonotype was counted at least ten times. The J gene is TRBJ2-2, the V gene TRBV27; D is unresolved. V dropped 6 bases and J dropped 4 bases, with 12 bases sitting between them. Germline-derived CDR1 and CDR2 are MNHEY and SMNVEV (reference sequence). The CDR3 runs 14 residues. The CDR3 DNA sequence: TGTGCCAGCAGACTTTTTTCGTCCACCGGGGAGCTGTTTTTT. This codes for CASRLFSSTGELFF.

This clonotype showed up many times. The rearrangement links TRBV6-4 to TRBJ2-1; D remains unclear. Germline V lookup: CDR1 MRHNA, CDR2 SNTAGT. Trimming removed 8 bases at V and 8 bases at J, with 19 bases between. The CDR3 totals 14 residues. This chain's CDR3 is CASGDGGRVHEQFF. Here the CDR3 DNA reads TGTGCCAGCGGGGATGGCGGAAGGGTCCATGAGCAGTTCTTC.